This T cell receptor beta chain was found in a study of blood T cells in healthy people across ages. On the study more broadly: For every two T cells, template switching captured about one barcoded beta molecule.

General observations from the study: Higher diversity, along with more naive CD4+ cells, distinguished long-lived donors from aged donors. Measured against age, TCR beta diversity per million T cells decreased in a roughly linear manner.

A sample-barcoded 5' primer and a J-beta primer mix were used in a second PCR of roughly 7 to 11 cycles. TCRdb recomputed calls from the 5' RACE reads with MiXCR, one row per CDR3 protein. The table includes approximately 800,000 distinct CDR3 sequences, 30% to 45% detected once. Germline CDR1 is MGHRA and CDR2 is YSYEKL. The CDR3 sequence is 16 residues long. About this clonotype: The antigen is undetermined. The junction and the germline gene differ at one end; a read error may be behind it.

The chain recombines TRBV4-1 with TRBJ1-4; D possibly corresponds to TRBD1 (5 bases). The receptor's source is a man aged 18-30 years in good health. The sample was blood. In nucleotides, the CDR3 is TGCGCCAGCAGCCAAGGACACAGGACAACTAATGAAGAACTGTTTTTT. This sequence encodes CASSQGHRTTNEELFF.